This T cell receptor beta chain was recorded in a study of blood T cell repertoires in COVID-19. Study-level background: The United States, Italy and Spain were the sources of the acute and convalescent COVID-19 samples.

Trimming stripped 3 bases from V and 1 base from J, with 15 bases between. The CDR3 contains 17 residues. Per germline, CDR1 KGHSH and CDR2 LQKENI. Original processing notes: Quantification of nucleated cells was approximated via reference gene primer amplification. Sequenced by immunoSEQ multiplex PCR; TCRdb stores in-frame clones only, minus some. V and J calls and clone size come straight from that table; D and trimming were deduced from the DNA. The sample yields hundreds of thousands of clones, under 90% seen once. This receptor was obtained from a woman aged 25 to 39 with acute COVID-19. The sequenced sample consisted of PBMCs or T cells enriched from blood (not recorded which). The chain recombines TRBV18 with TRBJ2-2, with D possibly being TRBD1 (6 bases). The CDR3 nucleotides read TGTGCCAGCTCACCGGATCGTGGACAGCAGAACACCGGGGAGCTGTTTTTT. Translating gives CASSPDRGQQNTGELFF.